This is a list of T cell receptor beta chains from one sample in a study of human T cells and chemical hapten exposure. TCRdb passed the RACE reads through MiXCR, listing each CDR3 protein once. Of more than 70,000 distinct CDR3 sequences in the sample, 12% were seen once. This material consisted of whole blood, taken in connection with sensitization to the hapten diphenylcyclopropenone (DPC). The receptors stem from a woman aged 60 to 75 with alopecia areata. Some clones in this sample may be carry-over from other donors' samples. Each CDR3 is given with its conserved first and last residue. A D gene is named only where the DNA matches it firmly. Only some rows state a clone size, as once, few, many or a class for expanded clones.

NA	TRBV3-1	few	TRBJ1-2	TGTGCCAGCAGCTCACGGACGAGTAACTATGGCTACACCTTC	CASSSRTSNYGYTF
NA	TRBV5-8	NA	TRBJ2-5	TGTGCCAGCAGCTCTTGGGGTGGGACCCAGTACTTC	CASSSWGGTQYF
NA	TRBV7-8	few	TRBJ2-1	TGTGCCAGCAGCCTAACCAACGATTACAATGAGCAGTTCTTC	CASSLTNDYNEQFF
TRBD1	TRBV18	NA	TRBJ1-5	TGTGCCAGCTCACCTCAGCTAGTTAGATACCGAACCAGAAGACAGGGATCTCAGCCCCAGCATTTT	CASSPQLVRYRTRRQGSQPQHF
NA	TRBV18	NA	TRBJ2-3	TGTGCCAGCTCACCGGACATCTACACAGATACGCAGTATTTT	CASSPDIYTDTQYF
TRBD1	TRBV29-1	few	TRBJ1-1	TGCAGCGGCGGGGGACAGCCTGAAGCTTTCTTT	CSGGGQPEAFF
NA	TRBV6-2/TRBV6-3	NA	TRBJ1-2	TGTGCCAGCAGCTCCGCCCGACGGGGACGAACTAACTATGGCTACACCTTC	CASSSARRGRTNYGYTF
NA	TRBV10-2	many	TRBJ2-3	TGCGCCAGCAGGAGGGGACCTCACACAGGCACAGATACGCAGTATTTT	CASRRGPHTGTDTQYF
NA	TRBV7-9	many	TRBJ1-1	TGTGCCAGCAGCCAGGGGGAAGCTTTCTTT	CASSQGEAFF
NA	TRBV9	NA	TRBJ2-7	TGTGCCAGCAGAGTACCCCCTCCGGGCCCGAGGCGCGGGGAGCAGTACTTC	CASRVPPPGPRRGEQYF
NA	TRBV5-6	NA	TRBJ1-5	TGTGCCAGCAGCTTCGGGGTTTCGGGGCCCCAGCATTTT	CASSFGVSGPQHF
NA	TRBV29-1	many	TRBJ2-1	TGCAGCGTCCGGGACAAGAACTACAATGAGCAGTTCTTC	CSVRDKNYNEQFF
NA	TRBV5-1	NA	TRBJ2-1	TGCGCCAGCAGTCTCACTACCGGGACTGCATCCTACAATGAGCAGTTCTTC	CASSLTTGTASYNEQFF
NA	TRBV7-7	many	TRBJ2-7	TGTGCTAGCAGCTTGGGGTCAGGGGCCTACGAGCAGTACTTC	CASSLGSGAYEQYF
NA	TRBV3-1	many	TRBJ2-3	TGTGCCAGCAGCTTGACGAGGGGTATCACAGATACGCAGTATTTT	CASSLTRGITDTQYF
TRBD1	TRBV27	NA	TRBJ2-6	TGTGCCAGCAGTCGACCTCCGGACAGGGGGCGGGAGGCCAACGTCCTGACTTTC	CASSRPPDRGREANVLTF
TRBD2	TRBV20-1	few	TRBJ2-3	TGCTCGGTTAGCGGGGGGTCTAGCACAGATACGCAGTATTTT	CSVSGGSSTDTQYF
NA	TRBV4-1	NA	TRBJ1-2	TGCGCCAGCAGCCAAGATCAAGGAAGGGCAGGGGATGGCTACACCTTC	CASSQDQGRAGDGYTF
TRBD2	TRBV7-6	NA	TRBJ2-1	TGTGCCAGCAGCTTGGCGGGAGATTCCTACAATGAGCTGTTCTTC	CASSLAGDSYNELFF
NA	TRBV19	few	TRBJ1-4	TGTGCCGGTAGAGGGGCGGGTGAAAAACTGTTTTTT	CAGRGAGEKLFF
NA	TRBV29-1	few	TRBJ2-7	TGCAGCGCCACTGACAACTACGAGCAGTACTTC	CSATDNYEQYF
TRBD2	TRBV12-3/TRBV12-4	NA	TRBJ2-3	TGTGCCAGCAGCGGACTAGCGACAGATACGCAGTATTTT	CASSGLATDTQYF
NA	TRBV6-1	few	TRBJ2-3	TGTGCCAGCAGTGAGTCTCGAGACAGCACAGATACGCAGTATTTT	CASSESRDSTDTQYF
NA	TRBV20-1	many	TRBJ1-4	TGCAGTGCTAAGGAGGACCGGGCACGAGAAAAACTGTTTTTT	CSAKEDRAREKLFF
NA	TRBV5-1	NA	TRBJ1-6	TGCGCCAGCAGCTTGGAGGGTCCCCATAATTCACCCCTCCACTTT	CASSLEGPHNSPLHF
NA	TRBV5-1	many	TRBJ2-7	TGCGCCAGCAGCTCTTCGGGGATTTCCTACGAGCAGTACTTC	CASSSSGISYEQYF
NA	TRBV7-9	NA	TRBJ1-4	TGTGCCAGCAGCTTACGGGGAAACGTGGGCGAAAAACTGTTTTTT	CASSLRGNVGEKLFF
NA	TRBV28	NA	TRBJ1-1	TGTGCCAGCAGTTCCCCCGCTGCAAGGGGAGAAGCTTTCTTT	CASSSPAARGEAFF
NA	TRBV12-3/TRBV12-4	NA	TRBJ2-3	TGTGCCACCAGGGGGGTTGGGAGGTCAGATACGCAGTATTTT	CATRGVGRSDTQYF
NA	TRBV7-9	many	TRBJ1-4	TGTGCCAGCAGGGACGGGGCCTCGGACATCGTTGAAAAACTGTTTTTT	CASRDGASDIVEKLFF
NA	TRBV20-1	NA	TRBJ1-5	TGCAGTGCTATCGTTAGCAGGGGCAATCAGCCCCAGCATTTT	CSAIVSRGNQPQHF
NA	TRBV2	many	TRBJ1-3	TGTGCCCCGGGGGGGGGAGCTGGAAACACCATATATTTT	CAPGGGAGNTIYF
NA	TRBV29-1	once	TRBJ2-5	TGCAGCGTCGCGGGTACTCAAGAGACCCAGTACTTC	CSVAGTQETQYF
TRBD1	TRBV5-1	many	TRBJ1-6	TGCGCCAGCAGCTTTCTATGGGGACAGCAGAATTCACCCCTCCACTTT	CASSFLWGQQNSPLHF
NA	TRBV11-2	many	TRBJ2-2	TGTGCCAGCAGCGAGCTCAGCGGAATGAACACCGGGGAGCTGTTTTTT	CASSELSGMNTGELFF
NA	TRBV15	few	TRBJ2-7	TGTGCCACCAGCAGAGAGGTGGCGAGCTACGAGCAGTACTTC	CATSREVASYEQYF
NA	TRBV12-3/TRBV12-4	NA	TRBJ1-5	TGTGCCAGCAGCAGGGCAGGGTGGTTAAATCAGCCCCAGCATTTT	CASSRAGWLNQPQHF
NA	TRBV7-3	few	TRBJ1-1	TGTGCCAGCAGCGAACAACCCCAGAACACTGAAGCTTTCTTT	CASSEQPQNTEAFF
TRBD1	TRBV12-3/TRBV12-4	few	TRBJ1-2	TGTGCCAGCAGCCCGGACAGGGCGGCGGGCTACACCTTC	CASSPDRAAGYTF
NA	TRBV14	many	TRBJ2-3	TGTGCCAGCAGCCAATCCGCAGACAGCAACACAGATACGCAGTATTTT	CASSQSADSNTDTQYF
NA	TRBV29-1	NA	TRBJ2-6	TGCAGCGCCCAGGCTTCAGGGACTGGGGCCAACGTCCTGACTTTC	CSAQASGTGANVLTF
NA	TRBV12-3/TRBV12-4	NA	TRBJ1-2	TGTGCCAGCAGTTTATGGCAGGGCTATGGCTACACCTTC	CASSLWQGYGYTF
NA	TRBV7-8	NA	TRBJ1-6	TGTGCCAGTAGGCGGGGAGGCTCCTATAATTCACCCCCCCACTTT	CASRRGGSYNSPPHF
NA	TRBV5-5	many	TRBJ2-7	TGTGCCAGCAGCCCGACAGTGACCTACGAGCAGTACTTC	CASSPTVTYEQYF
NA	TRBV4-1	NA	TRBJ2-1	TGCGCCAGCAGCCAAGTTCCCCACAGCGACAGCTTCATATACAATGAGCAGTTCTTC	CASSQVPHSDSFIYNEQFF